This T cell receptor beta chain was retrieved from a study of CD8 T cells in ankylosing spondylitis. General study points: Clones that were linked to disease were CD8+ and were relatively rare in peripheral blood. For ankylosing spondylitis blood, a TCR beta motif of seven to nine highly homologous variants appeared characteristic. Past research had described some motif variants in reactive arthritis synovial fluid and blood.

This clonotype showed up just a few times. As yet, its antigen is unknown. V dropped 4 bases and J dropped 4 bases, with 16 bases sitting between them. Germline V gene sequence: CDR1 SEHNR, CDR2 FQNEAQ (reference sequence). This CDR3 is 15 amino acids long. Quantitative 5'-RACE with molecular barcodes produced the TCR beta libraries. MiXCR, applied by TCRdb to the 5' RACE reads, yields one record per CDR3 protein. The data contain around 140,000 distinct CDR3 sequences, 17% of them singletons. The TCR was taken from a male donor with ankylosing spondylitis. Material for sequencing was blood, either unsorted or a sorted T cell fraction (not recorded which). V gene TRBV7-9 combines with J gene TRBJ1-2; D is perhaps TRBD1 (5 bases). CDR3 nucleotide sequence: TGTGCCAGCAGCTCCCCACTGGGGGGATCCTATGGCTACACCTTC. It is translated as CASSSPLGGSYGYTF.